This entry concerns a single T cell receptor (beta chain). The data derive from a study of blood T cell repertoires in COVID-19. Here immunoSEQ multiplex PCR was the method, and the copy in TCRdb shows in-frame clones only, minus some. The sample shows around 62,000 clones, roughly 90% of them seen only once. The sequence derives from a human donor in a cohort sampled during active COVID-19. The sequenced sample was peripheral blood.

The CDR3 loop reads CAWLTSGTYNEQFF. The CDR3 nucleotides read TGTGCCTGGCTGACTAGCGGGACGTACAATGAGCAGTTCTTC. V gene TRBV30 combines with J gene TRBJ2-1; 11 bases are a match to TRBD2. Germline lookup yields CDR1 GTSNPN and CDR2 SVGIG (reference sequence). This CDR3 region has 14 residues. The V gene end was trimmed by 5 bases and the J gene end by 4 bases; junction bases not matched to a gene: 4.